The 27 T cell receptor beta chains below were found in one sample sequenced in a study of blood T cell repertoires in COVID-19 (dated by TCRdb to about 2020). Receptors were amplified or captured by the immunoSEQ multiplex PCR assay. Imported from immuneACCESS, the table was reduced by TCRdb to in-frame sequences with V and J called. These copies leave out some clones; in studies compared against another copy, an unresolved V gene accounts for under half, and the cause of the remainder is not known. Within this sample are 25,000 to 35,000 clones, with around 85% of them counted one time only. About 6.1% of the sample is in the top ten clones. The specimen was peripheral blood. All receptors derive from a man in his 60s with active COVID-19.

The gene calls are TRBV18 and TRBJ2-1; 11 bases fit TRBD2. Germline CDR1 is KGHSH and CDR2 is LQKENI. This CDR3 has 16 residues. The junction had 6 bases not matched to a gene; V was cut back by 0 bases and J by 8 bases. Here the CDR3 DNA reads TGTGCCAGCTCACCACCATCCCTAGCGGGAGGCCATGAGCAGTTCTTC. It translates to CASSPPSLAGGHEQFF.

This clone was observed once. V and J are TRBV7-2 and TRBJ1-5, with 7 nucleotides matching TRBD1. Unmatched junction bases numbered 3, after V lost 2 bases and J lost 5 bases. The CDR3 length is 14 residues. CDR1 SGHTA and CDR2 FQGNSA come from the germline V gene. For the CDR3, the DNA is TGTGCCAGCAGCTTACAGACAGGGTATCAGCCCCAGCATTTT. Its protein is CASSLQTGYQPQHF. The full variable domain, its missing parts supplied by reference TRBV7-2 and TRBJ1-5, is GAGVSQSPSNKVTEKGKDVELRCDPISGHTALYWYRQSLGQGLEFLIYFQGNSAPDKSGLPSDRFSAERTGGSVSTLTIQRTQQEDSAVYLCASSLQTGYQPQHFGDGTRLSIL.

The chain's CDR3 is CASSYNNPGTSSNQPQHF. The DNA of the CDR3 is TGTGCCAGCAGTTACAATAACCCCGGGACAAGTAGCAATCAGCCCCAGCATTTT. The chain combines TRBV28 with TRBJ1-5; perhaps TRBD1 as D (6 bases). V was pared by 4 bases and J by 0 bases, with 19 bases between. Germline V gene lookup returns CDR1 MDHEN and CDR2 SYDVKM. The CDR3 has 18 amino acids.

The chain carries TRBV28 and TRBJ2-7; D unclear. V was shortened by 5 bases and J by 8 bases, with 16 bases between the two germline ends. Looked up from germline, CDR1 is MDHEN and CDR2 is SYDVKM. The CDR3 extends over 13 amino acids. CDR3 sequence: CASSKAGSPKQYF. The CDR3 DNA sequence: TGTGCCAGCAGTAAAGCCGGGTCGCCGAAGCAGTACTTC.

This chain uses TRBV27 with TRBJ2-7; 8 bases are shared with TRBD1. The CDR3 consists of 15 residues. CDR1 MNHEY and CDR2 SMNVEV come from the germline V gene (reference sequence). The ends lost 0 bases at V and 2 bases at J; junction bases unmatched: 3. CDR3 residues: CASSLSWTGPYEQYF. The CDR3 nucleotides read TGTGCCAGCAGTTTATCGTGGACAGGGCCCTACGAGCAGTACTTC.

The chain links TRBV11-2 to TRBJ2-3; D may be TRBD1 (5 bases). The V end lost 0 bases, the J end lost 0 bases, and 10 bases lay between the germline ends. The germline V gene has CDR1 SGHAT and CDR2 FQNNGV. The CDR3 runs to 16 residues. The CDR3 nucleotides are TGTGCCAGCAGCTTAGACGCAGGGTATAGCACAGATACGCAGTATTTT. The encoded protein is CASSLDAGYSTDTQYF.

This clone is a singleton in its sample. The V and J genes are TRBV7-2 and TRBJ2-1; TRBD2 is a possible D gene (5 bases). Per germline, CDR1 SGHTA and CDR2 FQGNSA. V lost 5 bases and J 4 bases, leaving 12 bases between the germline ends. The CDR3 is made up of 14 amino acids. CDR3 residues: CASSTQRTYNEQFF. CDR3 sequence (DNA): TGTGCCAGCAGCACTCAGCGGACTTACAATGAGCAGTTCTTC.

The CDR3 nucleotides are TGTGCCAGCAGCCCTCAGCGGATCGGTCCTTTATACGAGCAGTTCTTC. Residues: CASSPQRIGPLYEQFF. The V call is TRBV7-2, the J call TRBJ2-1; D is perhaps TRBD2 (5 bases). V lost 5 bases, J lost 10 bases, and 24 bases lay in between. The CDR3 contains 16 residues. Germline CDR1 SGHTA, CDR2 FQGNSA.

The CDR3 coding sequence is TGTGCCAGCAGTCCAACGGCAGGATTCACTGAAGCTTTCTTT. The encoded protein is CASSPTAGFTEAFF. The chain joins TRBV3-1 (or the pseudogene TRBV3-2) to TRBJ1-1; D unclear. The length of the CDR3 is 14 residues. From germline, CDR1 is LGHDT and CDR2 YNNKEL (reference sequence). V shed 6 bases and J shed 4 bases, with 15 bases lying between them.

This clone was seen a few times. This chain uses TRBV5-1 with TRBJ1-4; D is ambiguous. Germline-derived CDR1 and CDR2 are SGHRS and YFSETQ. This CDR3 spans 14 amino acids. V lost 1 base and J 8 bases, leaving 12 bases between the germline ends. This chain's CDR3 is CASSLSTDGEKLFF. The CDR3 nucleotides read TGCGCCAGCAGCTTGAGTACAGATGGCGAAAAACTGTTTTTT.

DNA of the CDR3: TGTGCCAGCTCACCAGGGGCAGCGGGCCGCACAGATACGCAGTATTTT. Amino acid sequence: CASSPGAAGRTDTQYF. The chain links TRBV18 to TRBJ2-3; TRBD2 might be the D (6 bases). This CDR3 contains 16 residues. Germline lookup yields CDR1 KGHSH and CDR2 LQKENI. Trimming shortened V by 2 bases and J by 1 base, and 13 bases separated the two germline ends.

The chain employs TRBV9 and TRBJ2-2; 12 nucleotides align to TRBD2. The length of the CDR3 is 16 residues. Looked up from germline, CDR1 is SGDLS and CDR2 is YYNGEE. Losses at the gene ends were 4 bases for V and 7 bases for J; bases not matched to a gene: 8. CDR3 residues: CASSPRLAGADGELFF. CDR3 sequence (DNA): TGTGCCAGCAGCCCAAGACTAGCGGGAGCGGACGGGGAGCTGTTTTTT.

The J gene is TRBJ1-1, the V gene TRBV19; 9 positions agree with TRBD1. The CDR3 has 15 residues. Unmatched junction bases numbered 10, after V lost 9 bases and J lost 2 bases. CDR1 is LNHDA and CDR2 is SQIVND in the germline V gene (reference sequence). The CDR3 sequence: CASGTGLKVNTEAFF. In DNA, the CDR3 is TGTGCCAGCGGGACAGGGCTGAAAGTCAACACTGAAGCTTTCTTT. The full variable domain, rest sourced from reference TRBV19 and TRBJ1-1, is DGGITQSPKYLFRKEGQNVTLSCEQNLNHDAMYWYRQDPGQGLRLIYYSQIVNDFQKGDIAEGYSVSREKKESFPLTVTSAQKNPTAFYLCASGTGLKVNTEAFFGQGTRLTVV.

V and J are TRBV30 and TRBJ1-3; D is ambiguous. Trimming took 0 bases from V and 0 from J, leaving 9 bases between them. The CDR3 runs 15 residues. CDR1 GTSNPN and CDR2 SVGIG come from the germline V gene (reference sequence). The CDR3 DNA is TGTGCCTGGAGTGTTAACAGAAACTCTGGAAACACCATATATTTT. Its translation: CAWSVNRNSGNTIYF.

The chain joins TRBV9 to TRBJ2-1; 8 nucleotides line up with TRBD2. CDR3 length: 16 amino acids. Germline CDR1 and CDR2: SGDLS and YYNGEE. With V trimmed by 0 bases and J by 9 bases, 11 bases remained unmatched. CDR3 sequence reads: CASSVERGPSGSEQFF. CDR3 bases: TGTGCCAGCAGCGTAGAGAGGGGACCCAGCGGGAGTGAGCAGTTCTTC.

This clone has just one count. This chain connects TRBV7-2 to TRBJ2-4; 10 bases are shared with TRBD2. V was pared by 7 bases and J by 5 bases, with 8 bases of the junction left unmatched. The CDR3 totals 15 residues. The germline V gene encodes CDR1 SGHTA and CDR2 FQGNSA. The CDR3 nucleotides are TGTGCCAGCAAGCGGGGGGGGTCCATGGAAAACATTCAGTACTTC. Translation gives CASKRGGSMENIQYF.

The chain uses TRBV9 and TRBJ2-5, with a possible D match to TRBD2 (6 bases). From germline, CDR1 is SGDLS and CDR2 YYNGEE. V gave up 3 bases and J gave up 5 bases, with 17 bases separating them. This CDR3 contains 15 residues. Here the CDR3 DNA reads TGTGCCAGCAGCGACGGACTATTCGGAAGGGAGACCCAGTACTTC. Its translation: CASSDGLFGRETQYF.

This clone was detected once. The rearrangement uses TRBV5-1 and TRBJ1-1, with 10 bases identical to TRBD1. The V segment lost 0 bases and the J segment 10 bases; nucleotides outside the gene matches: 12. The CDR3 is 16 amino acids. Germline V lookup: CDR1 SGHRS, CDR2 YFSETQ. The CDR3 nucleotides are TGCGCCAGCAGCTTGGAAGGAAGGGACAGGGGAGGAACAGCTTTCTTT. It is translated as CASSLEGRDRGGTAFF.

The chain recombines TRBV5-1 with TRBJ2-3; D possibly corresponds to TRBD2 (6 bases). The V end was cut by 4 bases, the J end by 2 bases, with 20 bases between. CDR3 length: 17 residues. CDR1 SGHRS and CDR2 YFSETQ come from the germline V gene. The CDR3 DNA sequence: TGCGCCAGCAGCCACCGTAGCGGATCACTCTTCACAGATACGCAGTATTTT. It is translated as CASSHRSGSLFTDTQYF.

The CDR3: CASSSPEGTLIRNTIYF. CDR3 nucleotides: TGTGCCAGCAGTTCCCCCGAAGGGACACTCATCAGGAACACCATATATTTT. V gene TRBV28 combines with J gene TRBJ1-3; D is perhaps TRBD1 (6 bases). Between the trimmed V and J ends, which lost 4 bases and 7 bases, there was a span of 23 bases. There are 17 residues in the CDR3. Germline CDR1 reads MDHEN; CDR2 reads SYDVKM.

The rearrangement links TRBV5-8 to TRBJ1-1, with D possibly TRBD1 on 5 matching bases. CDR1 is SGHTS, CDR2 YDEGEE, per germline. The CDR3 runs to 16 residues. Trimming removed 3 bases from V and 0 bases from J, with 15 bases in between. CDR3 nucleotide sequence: TGTGCCAGCAGCTCCGGACGGGGGATCATGAACACTGAAGCTTTCTTT. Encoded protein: CASSSGRGIMNTEAFF.

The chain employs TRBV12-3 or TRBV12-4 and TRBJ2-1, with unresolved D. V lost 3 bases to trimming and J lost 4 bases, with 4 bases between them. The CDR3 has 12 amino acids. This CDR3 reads CASSFLYNEQFF. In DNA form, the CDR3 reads TGTGCCAGCAGTTTTCTGTACAATGAGCAGTTCTTC.

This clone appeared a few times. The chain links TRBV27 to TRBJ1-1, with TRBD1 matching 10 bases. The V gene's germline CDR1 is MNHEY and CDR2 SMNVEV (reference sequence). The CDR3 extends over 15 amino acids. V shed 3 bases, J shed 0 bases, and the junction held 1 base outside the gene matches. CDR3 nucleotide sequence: TGTGCCAGCAGTTTGACAGGGGGCTTGAACACTGAAGCTTTCTTT. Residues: CASSLTGGLNTEAFF.

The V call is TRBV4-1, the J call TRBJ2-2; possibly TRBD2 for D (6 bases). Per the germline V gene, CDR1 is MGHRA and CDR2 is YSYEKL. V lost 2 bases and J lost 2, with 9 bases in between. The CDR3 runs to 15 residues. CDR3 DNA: TGCGCCAGCAGCCAATCCGGGAGAAACACCGGGGAGCTGTTTTTT. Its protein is CASSQSGRNTGELFF.

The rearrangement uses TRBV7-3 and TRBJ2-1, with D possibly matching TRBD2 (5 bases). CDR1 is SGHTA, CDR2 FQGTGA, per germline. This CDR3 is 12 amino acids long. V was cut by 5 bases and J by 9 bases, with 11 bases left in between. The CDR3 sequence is CASSRDGGEQFF. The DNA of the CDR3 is TGTGCCAGCAGCAGAGATGGAGGTGAGCAGTTCTTC.

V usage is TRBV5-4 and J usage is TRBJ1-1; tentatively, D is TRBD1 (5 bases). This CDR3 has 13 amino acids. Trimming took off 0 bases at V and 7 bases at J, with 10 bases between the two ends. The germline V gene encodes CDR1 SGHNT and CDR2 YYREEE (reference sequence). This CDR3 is CASSLGGALEAFF. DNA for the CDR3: TGTGCCAGCAGCTTGGGGGGCGCTCTTGAAGCTTTCTTT.

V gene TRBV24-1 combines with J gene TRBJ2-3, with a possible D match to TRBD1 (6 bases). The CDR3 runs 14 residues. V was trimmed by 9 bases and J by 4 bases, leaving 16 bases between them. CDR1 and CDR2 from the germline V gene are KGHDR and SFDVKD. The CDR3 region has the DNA TGTGCCACCGGCCGAGGACAGCTCTCAGATACGCAGTATTTT. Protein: CATGRGQLSDTQYF.